These T cell receptor beta chains were read from a single sample in a study of control samples from healthy donors and cancer patients. Sequenced by immunoSEQ multiplex PCR; TCRdb stores in-frame clones only, minus some. The sample carries under 80,000 clones, approximately 94% recorded once. Sequencing was performed on blood. The receptors come from a woman aged 30 to 39 in good health. Both conserved end residues are part of each CDR3. The D gene is left open where the match is weak. Clone size is not always given. Where it is, it says once, few, many or a class for expanded clones.

clone size | D gene | J gene | V gene | CDR3 DNA | CDR3 protein
once | - | TRBJ1-5 | TRBV19 | TGTGCCAGTAGTATTTGGGGAGTTGGGAATCAGCCCCAGCATTTT | CASSIWGVGNQPQHF
- | - | TRBJ2-5 | TRBV27 | TGTGCCAGCAGTTTATCCCACGGGGCCTCTCTAGAGACCCAGTACTTC | CASSLSHGASLETQYF
- | - | TRBJ1-5 | TRBV21-1 | TGTGCCAGCAGCAAGAAGGCCCCTCATCAGCCCCAGCATTTT | CASSKKAPHQPQHF
once | TRBD1 | TRBJ2-1 | TRBV19 | TGTGCCAGTAGAGGGACAGGGGTACGCGCGGCTTACAATGAGCAGTTCTTC | CASRGTGVRAAYNEQFF
once | TRBD2 | TRBJ2-3 | TRBV7-3 | TGTGCCAGCAGCCCGAAAGGCGGGGGGGATACAGATACGCAGTATTTT | CASSPKGGGDTDTQYF
few | - | TRBJ1-2 | TRBV28 | TGTGCCAGCAGAAATACAGCAAACTATGGCTACACCTTC | CASRNTANYGYTF
- | - | TRBJ1-2 | TRBV30 | TGTGCCTGGAGTGTAGCTGGCTATGGCTACACCTTC | CAWSVAGYGYTF
once | - | TRBJ1-3 | TRBV9 | TGTGCCAGCAGCGTAAAGGGAACTGATGGAAACACCATATATTTT | CASSVKGTDGNTIYF
- | - | TRBJ2-3 | TRBV7-3 | TGTGCCAGCAGCTTAACTCGAGCTGCAGATACGCAGTATTTT | CASSLTRAADTQYF
- | - | TRBJ1-1 | TRBV6-5 | TGTGCCAGCATCCCCGGTGCCAGGACTGAAGCTTTCTTT | CASIPGARTEAFF
- | - | TRBJ2-2 | TRBV6-5 | TGTGCCAGCAGTCCTAGGACGGATACCGGGGAGCTGTTTTTT | CASSPRTDTGELFF
- | TRBD2 | TRBJ2-3 | TRBV5-8 | TGTGCCAGCAGCTTACAGCGGGCTAGCGGGTTGAGCACAGATACGCAGTATTTT | CASSLQRASGLSTDTQYF
- | - | TRBJ1-5 | TRBV7-8 | TGTGCCAGCAGCTTCACACGGAATGAGCCCCAGCATTTT | CASSFTRNEPQHF
- | - | TRBJ2-2 | TRBV7-6 | TGTGCCAGCAGCCCTAGGGTGACCGGGGAGCTGTTTTTT | CASSPRVTGELFF
- | - | TRBJ1-2 | TRBV7-9 | TGTGCCAGCAGCGGTAATGGCTACACCTTC | CASSGNGYTF
- | - | TRBJ1-2 | TRBV19 | TGTGCCAGTAGTATGGGGACCGGTGGCTACACCTTC | CASSMGTGGYTF
- | TRBD1 | TRBJ2-3 | TRBV7-9 | TGTGCCAGCAGCTTAGGTAGGGGCGGACAGGGTACAGATACGCAGTATTTT | CASSLGRGGQGTDTQYF
- | - | TRBJ1-5 | TRBV9 | TGTGCCAGCAGCGCGAGTGGCGGAGTTCGGTTGCATTTT | CASSASGGVRLHF
- | - | TRBJ1-5 | TRBV19 | TGTGCCAGTAGCACCGATATTCTGGACCTGTCCCAGCATTTT | CASSTDILDLSQHF
- | - | TRBJ2-5 | TRBV19 | TGTGCCAGTGCTACCCAGGGAGCGGGTGGGGAGACCCAGTACTTC | CASATQGAGGETQYF
- | TRBD1 | TRBJ1-3 | TRBV29-1 | TGCAGCGTTGGATACAGGGGGCGAGGAGGCAACACCATATATTTT | CSVGYRGRGGNTIYF
once | - | TRBJ2-6 | TRBV5-1 | TGCGCCAGCAGCTCTTTACAGAACTCTGGGGCCAACGTCCTGACTTTC | CASSSLQNSGANVLTF
- | - | TRBJ2-1 | TRBV7-3 | TGTGCCAGCAGCTTTGGACTGGCCGGCTACAATGAGCAGTTCTTC | CASSFGLAGYNEQFF
- | - | TRBJ1-2 | TRBV3-1/TRBV3-2 | TGTGCCAGCAGCCAAGATTCGATGGGGCTCGGCTACACCTTC | CASSQDSMGLGYTF
once | TRBD1 | TRBJ1-4 | TRBV24-1 | TGTGCCACCAGTGATGGGACAGGGCCAACTAATGAAAAACTGTTTTTT | CATSDGTGPTNEKLFF
- | - | TRBJ1-1 | TRBV6-1 | TGTGCCAGCAGTGAGCCGGGACGGTACACTGAAGCTTTCTTT | CASSEPGRYTEAFF
- | - | TRBJ1-1 | TRBV30 | TGTGCCTGGAGTCAAGGGGCGACGGGTGATGCTTTCTTT | CAWSQGATGDAFF